This entry describes one T cell receptor (beta chain). The antigen it binds to is not known. The input lacks base qualities; no much larger clone sits a single base away. This entry is derived from a study of PD-1 blockade in classical Hodgkin lymphoma (dated by TCRdb to 2020 to 2021). For the study in its entirety: Nivolumab dosing was 3 mg/kg intravenously every 2 weeks, continuing until either disease progression or unacceptable toxicity. To define a peripheral blood immune signature of response to PD-1 blockade in classical Hodgkin lymphoma, the study combined TCR beta sequencing with CyTOF.

Here is what the overall study found, with its caveats: Diversity was lower in patients who began nivolumab less than 1 year after ASCT, so these patients were left out of later analyses to avoid confounding by immune reconstitution. Baseline TCR diversity was reported to be lower in newly diagnosed patients than in healthy donors and to be lower still in relapsed/refractory patients. The study covered only a single clinical trial cohort, and the causes of the repertoire differences, possibly disease activity or prior therapy, were still not defined. Trial patients with a complete response had baseline diversity similar to that of newly diagnosed patients, while partial responders and progressors had significantly lower diversity. A significant rise by C4D1 was seen in CD4+ but not CD8+ TCR diversity (p=0.0027 vs p=0.16), with the rise being most apparent in complete responders (p=0.02).

Genomic DNA was isolated using the Qiagen DNeasy kit from unsorted PBMCs as well as from negatively selected CD4+ and CD8+ fractions. Amplification of TCR beta CDR3 regions was done by immunoSEQ multiplex PCR with primers that anneal to V and J segments. A synthetic immune receptor repertoire was used to minimize amplification bias, and any residual bias was removed computationally once sequencing was done. As for how the authors treated the data: Repertoire diversity was quantified as the Shannon entropy index using custom Python scripts. Unsorted, CD4+ and CD8+ repertoires were analyzed separately, except for combined analyses in which CD4+ and CD8+ sequences were merged in silico. A clone counted as expanded when the clone's frequency after treatment rose at least 2-fold relative to C1D1, and clones undetected at baseline were given a pseudocount of 0.5. Clones with 0 or 1 copy at C1D1 were defined as singleton clones, while clones with 2 or more copies were defined as non-singleton clones. Clones expanded in unsorted samples were labelled as CD4+, CD8+ or unknown by matching protein sequences in sorted samples from the same patient. Diversity changes from C1D1 to C4D1 were tested in paired samples using Wilcoxon tests. The table was pulled from immuneACCESS by TCRdb, which kept in-frame rearrangements only. Such tables lose some clones; where checked, under half of the loss comes from unresolved V genes, and the rest has no known cause. Clonal size and the V and J genes are those of that table, whereas D and trimming came from the DNA. The sample table shows tens of thousands of clones, and 75% to 90% are seen once. Jointly, the top ten make up about 15% of the sample.

Reading from cysteine to phenylalanine, the CDR3 counts 16 amino acids. The retained sequence is limited to the CDR3, 48 bases, with the frame set at the first base. Relative to germline, V is missing 4 bases and J is missing 5 bases, with 10 bases of the junction outside any gene match. Looking up the germline V gene yields CDR1 SNHLY and CDR2 FYNNEI. Explained via the paper, the time point label denotes: cycle 1 day 1 (C1D1), immediately before nivolumab initiation. All trial patients had relapsed after autologous stem cell transplantation, with cohorts A, B and C differing in prior brentuximab vedotin exposure. The trial cohort comprised some 60 patients with relapsed/refractory classical Hodgkin lymphoma whose best overall responses were complete response, partial response or progressive disease. Trial patients were treated with single-agent nivolumab in the multi-cohort phase II CheckMate 205 trial. An independent review committee assessed best overall response using the 2007 International Working Group response criteria. Trial PBMCs were collected immediately before nivolumab initiation (C1D1) and during therapy at cycle 2 day 1 and cycle 4 day 1. After peripheral blood was drawn into 8 mL Vacutainer Cell Preparation Tubes, PBMCs were isolated by centrifugation and then cryopreserved.

The chain uses TRBV2 and TRBJ2-3; 9 of the junction bases match TRBD2. The specimen comprised peripheral blood mononuclear cells (PBMCs), sampled at baseline. The sequence came from a human donor with classical Hodgkin lymphoma. The CDR3 region reads CASSVEARGGEDTQYF. Read as DNA, the sequence is TGTGCCAGCAGTGTGGAAGCGCGGGGGGGTGAAGATACGCAGTATTTT.